The 3 T cell receptor beta chains listed next were all sequenced from one sample in a study of human T cells and chemical hapten exposure. Via MiXCR, TCRdb re-called the RACE reads, giving one row per CDR3 protein. The repertoire consists of 35,000 to 50,000 distinct CDR3 sequences, with roughly a tenth occurring once and the leading ten covering less than 6.5%. As to time point: pre-sensitization, week 0. Specified treatment: therapeutic diphenylcyclopropenone sensitization with weekly scalp DPC. Material: whole blood, obtained in connection with sensitization to the hapten diphenylcyclopropenone (DPC). All receptors come from a man aged 25-45 years with alopecia areata. Some clones in this sample may be carry-over from other donors' samples.

The chain recombines TRBV24-1 with TRBJ2-1, with D maybe TRBD2 (7 bases). The germline V gene has CDR1 KGHDR and CDR2 SFDVKD. The CDR3 is 15 amino acids. V was trimmed by 7 bases and J by 4 bases, leaving 16 bases between them. CDR3 sequence reads: CATSHGGTQYNEQFF. The CDR3 nucleotides are TGTGCCACCAGCCACGGGGGGACACAATACAATGAGCAGTTCTTC.

The V gene is TRBV29-1, the J gene TRBJ1-2; D uncertain. V was clipped by 3 bases and J by 6 bases, with 8 bases between them. CDR3 length equals 11 residues. Looked up from germline, CDR1 is SQVTM and CDR2 is ANQGSEA. CDR3 nucleotides: TGCAGCGTTGATCCCCGCGATGGCTACACCTTC. Residues: CSVDPRDGYTF.

This rearrangement joins TRBV29-1 to TRBJ1-2; TRBD1 matches 7 bases. V lost 7 bases, J lost 5 bases, and 7 bases stayed unmatched. Per the germline V gene, CDR1 is SQVTM and CDR2 is ANQGSEA. There are 12 residues in the CDR3. The CDR3 is CSASTGAYGYTF. The CDR3 nucleotides are TGCAGCGCCTCCACAGGGGCGTATGGCTACACCTTC.